Reported below is one TCR beta chain. The data were taken from a study of shared T cell receptors in the human thymus. Sequencing was performed with immunoSEQ multiplex PCR; in TCRdb, only in-frame clones are kept and a portion is missing. Of around 730,000 clones listed, approximately 85% were seen once; the top ten hold over 0.008%. The length of the CDR3 is 17 residues. The germline V and J ends were trimmed by 0 bases and 4 bases, with 19 bases remaining between them. Germline CDR1 SGHKS, CDR2 YYEKEE (reference sequence). The same data also contributed to another study, on human thymus T cells. This second study says: Congenital heart defects were the reason for the corrective surgery that the donors, healthy Finnish infants, were having. Resections from corrective heart surgery supplied the thymus tissue. There appeared to be biased usage of V and J genes in thymic and blood repertoires. A high degree of thymic repertoire overlap among unrelated individuals was reported in related research.

The receptor's source is a girl under three years old with a congenital heart defect. The chain uses TRBV5-5 and TRBJ1-1, with D unclear. Material: thymocytes. DNA of the CDR3: TGTGCCAGCAGCTTGGGACGGACTATTTCCAGTAGCACTGAAGCTTTCTTT. Translation: CASSLGRTISSSTEAFF.